This T cell receptor (beta chain) was observed in a study of early T cells in non-severe SARS-CoV-2 infection. On the study more broadly: Sequenced bulk RNA came from whole blood that was unsorted, and chains were unpaired. Findings of the study overall: A preference for anti-spike CD8 responses marked VDJdb matching, which missed private and CD4 specificities.

Germline V gene lookup returns CDR1 SGHRS and CDR2 YFSETQ. The CDR3 loop spans 14 amino acids. The ends were cut back, 4 bases at V and 1 base at J, with 9 bases in the middle. Attached unique molecular identifiers marked individual cDNA molecules. TCRdb used MiXCR to reprocess the 5' RACE reads, holding one entry per CDR3 protein. The data show over 50,000 distinct CDR3 sequences, with over 10% seen just once and 2.5% to 3% held by the top ten. A remark on this clonotype: What it binds is unknown.

The gene calls are TRBV5-1 and TRBJ1-3; D is undetermined. The receptor's source is an adult who was a healthcare worker with PCR-confirmed SARS-CoV-2 infection or an uninfected control (not recorded which). Sequencing input: whole blood. This CDR3 reads CASSQDGSGNTIYF. The CDR3 region has the DNA TGCGCCAGCAGCCAGGACGGGTCTGGAAACACCATATATTTT.